Sequencing of this T cell receptor beta chain was carried out in a study of regulatory T cells in long-lasting Graves disease. This clonotype was observed at least ten times. Antigen specificity is unknown. iRepertoire HTBI primers and Arm-PCR of CDR3 regions built TCR beta libraries. Per the original data handling: Taken together, the samples had 62 TRBV and approximately 15 TRBJ segments identified. TCRdb re-derived calls from the multiplex PCR reads in MiXCR, one entry per CDR3 protein. TCRdb's processing, not the authors' own work, is the source of the V and J calls. This sample carries roughly 400,000 distinct CDR3 sequences, 20% to 25% of them seen once, and the ten largest clones take over 11%. The study's findings and limits: The researchers studied only peripheral blood, not thyroid tissue. Favored gene segments in persistent disease were TRBV28, TRBJ1-2 and TRBJ2-5. Persistent Graves' patients showed reduced TCR diversity versus newly diagnosed patients.

The CDR3 consists of 11 residues. Looked up from germline, CDR1 is MNHNS and CDR2 is SASEGT. V lost 6 bases and J 8 bases, leaving 10 bases between the germline ends. Indicated time point: persistent/refractory GD, antithyroid drugs over 5 years with positive TRAb. PBMC-derived RNA was used for the TCR library. The source material was peripheral blood mononuclear cells (PBMCs), sampled when the disease was refractory, from a patient treated with antithyroid drugs. This TCR was sampled from a female donor with Graves disease. The V call is TRBV6-1, the J call TRBJ1-2; no definite D call. CDR3: CASRGEGGYTF. Here the CDR3 DNA reads TGTGCCAGCAGAGGAGAGGGCGGCTACACCTTC.